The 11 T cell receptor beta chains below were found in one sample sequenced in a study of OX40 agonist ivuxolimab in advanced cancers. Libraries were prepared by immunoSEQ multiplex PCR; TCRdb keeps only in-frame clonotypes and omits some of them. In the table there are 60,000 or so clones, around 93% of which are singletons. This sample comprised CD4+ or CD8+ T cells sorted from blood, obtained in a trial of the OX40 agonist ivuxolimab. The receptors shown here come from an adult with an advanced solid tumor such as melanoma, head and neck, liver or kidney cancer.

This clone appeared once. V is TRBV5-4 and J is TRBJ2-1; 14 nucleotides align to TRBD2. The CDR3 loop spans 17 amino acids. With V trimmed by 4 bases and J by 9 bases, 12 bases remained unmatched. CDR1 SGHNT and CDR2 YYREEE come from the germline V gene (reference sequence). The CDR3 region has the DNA TGTGCCAGCAGCGACGGACTAGCGGGGGGTCCCTTTGGTGAGCAGTTCTTC. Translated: CASSDGLAGGPFGEQFF.

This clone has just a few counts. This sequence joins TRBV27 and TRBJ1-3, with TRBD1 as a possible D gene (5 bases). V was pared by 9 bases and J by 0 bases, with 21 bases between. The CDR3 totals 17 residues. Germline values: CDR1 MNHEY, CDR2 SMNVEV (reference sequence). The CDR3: CASRPQTKGSSGNTIYF. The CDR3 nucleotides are TGTGCCAGTAGACCCCAGACCAAGGGGAGCTCTGGAAACACCATATATTTT.

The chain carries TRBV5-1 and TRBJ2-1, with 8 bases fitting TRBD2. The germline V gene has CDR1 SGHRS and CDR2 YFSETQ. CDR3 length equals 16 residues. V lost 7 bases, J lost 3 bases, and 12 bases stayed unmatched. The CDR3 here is CASSLLKTSDYNEQFF. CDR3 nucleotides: TGCGCCAGCTCGCTCCTTAAGACTAGCGACTACAATGAGCAGTTCTTC.

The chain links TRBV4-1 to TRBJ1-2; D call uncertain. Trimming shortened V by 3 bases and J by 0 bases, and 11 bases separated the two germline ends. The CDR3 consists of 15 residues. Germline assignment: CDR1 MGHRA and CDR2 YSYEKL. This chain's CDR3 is CASSQSGSPNYGYTF. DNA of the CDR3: TGCGCCAGCAGCCAGAGTGGTTCACCTAACTATGGCTACACCTTC.

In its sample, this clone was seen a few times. CDR3 region: CSVDPGQGTFF. As DNA, the CDR3 is TGCAGCGTTGATCCCGGACAGGGGACTTTCTTT. This chain links TRBV29-1 with TRBJ1-1, with 9 bases matching TRBD1. The CDR3 length is 11 residues. CDR1 and CDR2 (germline): SQVTM, ANQGSEA. Germline trimming cut 3 bases from V and 12 bases from J; bases unmatched to any gene: 5.

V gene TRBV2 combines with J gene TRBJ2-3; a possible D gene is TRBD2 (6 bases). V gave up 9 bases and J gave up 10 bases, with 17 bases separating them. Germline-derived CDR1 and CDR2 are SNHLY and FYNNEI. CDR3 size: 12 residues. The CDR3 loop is CASREPDTAQYF. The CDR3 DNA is TGTGCCAGTCGGGAGCCGGACACCGCGCAGTATTTT.

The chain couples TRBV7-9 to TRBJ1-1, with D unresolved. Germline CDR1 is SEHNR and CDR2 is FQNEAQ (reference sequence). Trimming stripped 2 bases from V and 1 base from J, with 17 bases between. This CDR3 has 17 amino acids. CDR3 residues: CASSLTSFGRPNTEAFF. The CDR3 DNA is TGTGCCAGCAGCTTAACGTCTTTCGGCAGGCCGAACACTGAAGCTTTCTTT.

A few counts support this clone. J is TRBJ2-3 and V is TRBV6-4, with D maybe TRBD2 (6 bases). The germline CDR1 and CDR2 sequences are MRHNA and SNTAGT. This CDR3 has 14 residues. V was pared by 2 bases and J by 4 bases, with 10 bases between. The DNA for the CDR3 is TGTGCCAGCAGTGACACGGCTAGCGCAGATACGCAGTATTTT. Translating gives CASSDTASADTQYF.

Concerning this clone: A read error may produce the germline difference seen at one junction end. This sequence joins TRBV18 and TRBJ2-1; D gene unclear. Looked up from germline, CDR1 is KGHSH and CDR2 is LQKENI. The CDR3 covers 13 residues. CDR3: CASSPYSNNEQFF. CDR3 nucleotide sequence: TGTGCCAGCTCACCATACTCCAACAATGAGCAGTTCTTC.

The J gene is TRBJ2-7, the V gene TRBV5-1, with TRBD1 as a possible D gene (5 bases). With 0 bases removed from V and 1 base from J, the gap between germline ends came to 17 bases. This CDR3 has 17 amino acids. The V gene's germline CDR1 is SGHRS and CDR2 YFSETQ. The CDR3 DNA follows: TGCGCCAGCAGCTTGGTGGGTCGAGGACATCTATCCTACGAGCAGTACTTC. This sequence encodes CASSLVGRGHLSYEQYF.

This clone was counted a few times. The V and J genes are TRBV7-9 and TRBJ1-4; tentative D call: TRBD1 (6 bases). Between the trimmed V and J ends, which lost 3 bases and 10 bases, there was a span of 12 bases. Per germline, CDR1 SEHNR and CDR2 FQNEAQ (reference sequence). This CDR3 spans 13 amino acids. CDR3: CASSLGARGKLFF. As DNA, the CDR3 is TGTGCCAGCAGCTTGGGGGCACGCGGAAAACTGTTTTTT. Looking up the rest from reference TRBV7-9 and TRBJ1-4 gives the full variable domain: DTGVSQNPRHKITKRGQNVTFRCDPISEHNRLYWYRQTLGQGPEFLTYFQNEAQLEKSRLLSDRFSAERPKGSFSTLEIQRTEQGDSAMYLCASSLGARGKLFFGSGTQLSVL.